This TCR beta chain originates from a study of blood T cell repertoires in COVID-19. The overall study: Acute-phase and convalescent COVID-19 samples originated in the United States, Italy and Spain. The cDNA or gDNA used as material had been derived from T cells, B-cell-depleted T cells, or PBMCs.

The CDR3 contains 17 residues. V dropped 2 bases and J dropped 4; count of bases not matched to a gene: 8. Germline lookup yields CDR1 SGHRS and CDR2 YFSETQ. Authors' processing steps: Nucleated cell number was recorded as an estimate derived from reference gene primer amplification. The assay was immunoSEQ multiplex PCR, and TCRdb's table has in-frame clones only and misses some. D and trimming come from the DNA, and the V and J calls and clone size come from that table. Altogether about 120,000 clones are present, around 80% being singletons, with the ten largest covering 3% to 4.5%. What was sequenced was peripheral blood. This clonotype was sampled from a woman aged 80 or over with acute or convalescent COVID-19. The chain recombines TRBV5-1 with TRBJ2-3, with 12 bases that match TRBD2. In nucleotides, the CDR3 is TGCGCCAGCAGCTTTACTAGCGGGGGGCCCGTCCCAGATACGCAGTATTTT. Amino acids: CASSFTSGGPVPDTQYF. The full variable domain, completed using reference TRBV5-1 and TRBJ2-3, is KAGVTQTPRYLIKTRGQQVTLSCSPISGHRSVSWYQQTPGQGLQFLFEYFSETQRNKGNFPGRFSGRQFSNSRSEMNVSTLELGDSALYLCASSFTSGGPVPDTQYFGPGTRLTVL.